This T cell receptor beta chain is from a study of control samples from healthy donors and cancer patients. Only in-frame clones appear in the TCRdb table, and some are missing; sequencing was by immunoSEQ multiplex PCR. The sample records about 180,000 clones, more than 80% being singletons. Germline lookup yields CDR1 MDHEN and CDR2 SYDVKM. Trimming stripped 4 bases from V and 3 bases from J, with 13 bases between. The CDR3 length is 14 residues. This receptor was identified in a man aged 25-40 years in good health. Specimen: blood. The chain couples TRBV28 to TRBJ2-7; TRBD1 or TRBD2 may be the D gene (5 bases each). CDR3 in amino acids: CASSWDGELYEQYF. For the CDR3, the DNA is TGTGCCAGCAGTTGGGACGGAGAACTCTACGAGCAGTACTTC.